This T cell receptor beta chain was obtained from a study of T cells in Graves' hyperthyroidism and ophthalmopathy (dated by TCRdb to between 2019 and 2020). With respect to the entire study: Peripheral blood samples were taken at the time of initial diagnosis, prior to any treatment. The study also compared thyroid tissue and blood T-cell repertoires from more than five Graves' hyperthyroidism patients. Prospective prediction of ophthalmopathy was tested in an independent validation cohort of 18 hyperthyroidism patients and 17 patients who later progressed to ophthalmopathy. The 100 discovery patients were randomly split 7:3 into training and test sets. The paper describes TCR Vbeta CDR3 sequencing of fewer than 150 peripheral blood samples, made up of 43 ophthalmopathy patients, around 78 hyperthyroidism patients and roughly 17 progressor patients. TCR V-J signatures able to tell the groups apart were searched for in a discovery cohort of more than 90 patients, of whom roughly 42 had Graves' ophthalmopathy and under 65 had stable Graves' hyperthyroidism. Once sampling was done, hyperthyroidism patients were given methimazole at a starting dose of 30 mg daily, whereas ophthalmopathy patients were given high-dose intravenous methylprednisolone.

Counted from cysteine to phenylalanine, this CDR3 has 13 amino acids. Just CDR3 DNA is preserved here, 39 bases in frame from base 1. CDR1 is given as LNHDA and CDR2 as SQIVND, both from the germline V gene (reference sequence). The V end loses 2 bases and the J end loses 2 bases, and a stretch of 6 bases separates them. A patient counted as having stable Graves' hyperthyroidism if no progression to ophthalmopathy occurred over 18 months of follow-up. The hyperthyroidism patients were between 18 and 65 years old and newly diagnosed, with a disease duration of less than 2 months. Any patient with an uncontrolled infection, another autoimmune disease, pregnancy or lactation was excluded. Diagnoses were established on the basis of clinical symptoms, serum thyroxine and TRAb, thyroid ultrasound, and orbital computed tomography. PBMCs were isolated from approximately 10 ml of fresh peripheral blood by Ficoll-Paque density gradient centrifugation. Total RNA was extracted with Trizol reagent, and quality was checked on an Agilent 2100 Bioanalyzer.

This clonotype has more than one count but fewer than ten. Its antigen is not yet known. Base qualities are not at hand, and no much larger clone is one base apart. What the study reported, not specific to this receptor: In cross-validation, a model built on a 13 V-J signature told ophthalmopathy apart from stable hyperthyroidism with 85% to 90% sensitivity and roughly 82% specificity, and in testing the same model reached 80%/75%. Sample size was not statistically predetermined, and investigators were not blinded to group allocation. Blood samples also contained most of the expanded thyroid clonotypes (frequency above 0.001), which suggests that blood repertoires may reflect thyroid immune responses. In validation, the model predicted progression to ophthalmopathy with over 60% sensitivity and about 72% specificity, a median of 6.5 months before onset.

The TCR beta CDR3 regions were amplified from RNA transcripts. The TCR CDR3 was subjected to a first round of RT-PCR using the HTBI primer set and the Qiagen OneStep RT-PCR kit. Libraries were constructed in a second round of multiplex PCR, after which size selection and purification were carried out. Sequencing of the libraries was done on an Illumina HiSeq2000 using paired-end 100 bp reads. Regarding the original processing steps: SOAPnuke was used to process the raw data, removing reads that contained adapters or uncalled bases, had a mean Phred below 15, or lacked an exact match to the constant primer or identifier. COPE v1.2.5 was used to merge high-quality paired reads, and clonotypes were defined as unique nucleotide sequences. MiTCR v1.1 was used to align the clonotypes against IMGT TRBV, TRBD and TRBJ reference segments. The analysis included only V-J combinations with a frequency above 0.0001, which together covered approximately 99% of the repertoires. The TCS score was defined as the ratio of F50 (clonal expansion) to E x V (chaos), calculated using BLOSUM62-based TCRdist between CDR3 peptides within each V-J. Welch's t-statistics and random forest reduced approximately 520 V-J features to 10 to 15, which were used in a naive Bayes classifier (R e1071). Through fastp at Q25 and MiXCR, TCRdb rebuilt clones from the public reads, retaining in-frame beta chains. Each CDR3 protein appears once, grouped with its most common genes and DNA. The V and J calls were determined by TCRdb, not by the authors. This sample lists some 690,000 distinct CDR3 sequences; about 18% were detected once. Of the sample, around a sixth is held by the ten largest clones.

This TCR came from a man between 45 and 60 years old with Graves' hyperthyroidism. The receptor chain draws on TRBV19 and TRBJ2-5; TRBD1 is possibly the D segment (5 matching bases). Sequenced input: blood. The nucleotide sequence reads TGTGCCAGTAGTATATGGACACAAGAGACCCAGTACTTC. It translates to CASSIWTQETQYF.